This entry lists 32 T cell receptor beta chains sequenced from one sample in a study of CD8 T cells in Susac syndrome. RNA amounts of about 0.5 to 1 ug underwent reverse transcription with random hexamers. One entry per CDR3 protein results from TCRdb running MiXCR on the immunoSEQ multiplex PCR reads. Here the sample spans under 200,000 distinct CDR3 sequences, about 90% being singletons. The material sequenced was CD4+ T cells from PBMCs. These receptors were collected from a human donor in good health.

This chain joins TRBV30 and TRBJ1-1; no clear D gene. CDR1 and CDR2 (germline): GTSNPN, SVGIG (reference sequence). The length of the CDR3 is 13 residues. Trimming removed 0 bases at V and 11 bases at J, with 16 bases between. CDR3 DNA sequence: TGTGCCTGGAGTGTGGCGGCTAGGCAGCGGGCTTTCTTT. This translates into CAWSVAARQRAFF. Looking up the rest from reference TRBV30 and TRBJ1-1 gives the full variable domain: SQTIHQWPATLVQPVGSPLSLECTVEGTSNPNLYWYRQAAGRGLQLLFYSVGIGQISSEVPQNLSASRPQDRQFILSSKKLLLSDSGFYLCAWSVAARQRAFFGQGTRLTVV.

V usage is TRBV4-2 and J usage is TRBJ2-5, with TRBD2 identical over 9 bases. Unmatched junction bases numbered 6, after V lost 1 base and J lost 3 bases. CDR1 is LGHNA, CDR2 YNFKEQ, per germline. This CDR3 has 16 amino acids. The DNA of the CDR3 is TGTGCCAGCAGCCAAGGCGTGCGGGGGGGCGAAGAGACCCAGTACTTC. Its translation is CASSQGVRGGEETQYF.

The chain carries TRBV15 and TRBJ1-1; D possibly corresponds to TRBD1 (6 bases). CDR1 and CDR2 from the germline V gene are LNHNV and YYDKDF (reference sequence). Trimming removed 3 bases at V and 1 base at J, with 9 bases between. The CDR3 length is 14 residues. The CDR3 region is CATSRGTPNTEAFF. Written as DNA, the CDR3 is TGTGCCACCAGCAGGGGGACACCGAACACTGAAGCTTTCTTT.

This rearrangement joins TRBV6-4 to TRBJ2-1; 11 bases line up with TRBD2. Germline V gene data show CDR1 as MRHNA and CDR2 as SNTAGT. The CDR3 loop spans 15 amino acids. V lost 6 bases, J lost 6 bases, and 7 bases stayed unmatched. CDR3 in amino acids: CASSATSGKPNEQFF. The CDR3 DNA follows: TGTGCCAGCAGCGCGACTAGCGGGAAGCCCAATGAGCAGTTCTTC.

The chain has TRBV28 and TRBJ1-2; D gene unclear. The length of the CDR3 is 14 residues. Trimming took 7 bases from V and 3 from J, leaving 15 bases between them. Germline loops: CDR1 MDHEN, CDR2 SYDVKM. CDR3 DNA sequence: TGTGCCAGCAACGAGGCCGGGCGCTACTATGGCTACACCTTC. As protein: CASNEAGRYYGYTF.

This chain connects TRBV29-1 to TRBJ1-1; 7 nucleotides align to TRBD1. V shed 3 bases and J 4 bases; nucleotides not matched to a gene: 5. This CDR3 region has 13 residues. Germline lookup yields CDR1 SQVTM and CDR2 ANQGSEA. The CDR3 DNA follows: TGCAGCGTTGATGACAGGGCGGCCACTGAAGCTTTCTTT. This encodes CSVDDRAATEAFF.

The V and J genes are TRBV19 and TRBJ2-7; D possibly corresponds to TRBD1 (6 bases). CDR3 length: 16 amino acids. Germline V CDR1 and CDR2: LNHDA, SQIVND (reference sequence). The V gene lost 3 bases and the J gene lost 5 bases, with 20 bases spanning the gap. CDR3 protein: CASSMIGKPAGDEQYF. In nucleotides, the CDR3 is TGTGCCAGTAGTATGATCGGAAAGCCCGCAGGGGACGAGCAGTACTTC.

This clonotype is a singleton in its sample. CDR3 nucleotide sequence: TGCAGCGTTGAAGCAACGGAGGGAGAGACCCAGTACTTC. It yields the protein CSVEATEGETQYF. This chain uses TRBV29-1 with TRBJ2-5; possible D gene TRBD2, 6 bases. The germline V gene encodes CDR1 SQVTM and CDR2 ANQGSEA. The CDR3 has 13 amino acids. V was clipped by 1 base and J by 4 bases, with 10 bases between them.

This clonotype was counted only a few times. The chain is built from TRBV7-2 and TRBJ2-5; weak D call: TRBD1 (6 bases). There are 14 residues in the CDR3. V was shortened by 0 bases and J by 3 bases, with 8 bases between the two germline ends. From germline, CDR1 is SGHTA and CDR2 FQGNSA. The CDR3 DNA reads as TGTGCCAGCAGCTTAGCGCGGACAGAAGAGACCCAGTACTTC. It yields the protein CASSLARTEETQYF.

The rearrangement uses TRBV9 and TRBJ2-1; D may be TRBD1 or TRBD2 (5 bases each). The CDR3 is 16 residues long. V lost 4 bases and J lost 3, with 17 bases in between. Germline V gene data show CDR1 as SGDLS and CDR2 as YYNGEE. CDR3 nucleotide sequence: TGTGCCAGCAGCATCAGAGCCGGGACGAACTACAATGAGCAGTTCTTC. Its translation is CASSIRAGTNYNEQFF.

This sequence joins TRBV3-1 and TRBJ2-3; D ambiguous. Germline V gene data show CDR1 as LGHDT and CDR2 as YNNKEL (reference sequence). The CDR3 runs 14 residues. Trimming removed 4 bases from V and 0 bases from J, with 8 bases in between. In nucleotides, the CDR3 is TGTGCCAGCAGCCCTCTGACTAGCACAGATACGCAGTATTTT. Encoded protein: CASSPLTSTDTQYF.

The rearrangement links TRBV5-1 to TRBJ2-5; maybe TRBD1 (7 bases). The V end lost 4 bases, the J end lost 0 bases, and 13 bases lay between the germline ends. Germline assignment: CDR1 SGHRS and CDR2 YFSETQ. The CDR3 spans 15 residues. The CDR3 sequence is CASSLQGGHQETQYF. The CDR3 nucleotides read TGCGCCAGCAGCCTGCAGGGGGGTCACCAAGAGACCCAGTACTTC.

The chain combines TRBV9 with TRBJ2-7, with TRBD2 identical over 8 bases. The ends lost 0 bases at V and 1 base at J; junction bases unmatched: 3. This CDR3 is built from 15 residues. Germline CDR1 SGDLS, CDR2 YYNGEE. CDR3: CASSVVASGSYEQYF. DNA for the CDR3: TGTGCCAGCAGCGTAGTGGCTAGCGGGTCCTACGAGCAGTACTTC.

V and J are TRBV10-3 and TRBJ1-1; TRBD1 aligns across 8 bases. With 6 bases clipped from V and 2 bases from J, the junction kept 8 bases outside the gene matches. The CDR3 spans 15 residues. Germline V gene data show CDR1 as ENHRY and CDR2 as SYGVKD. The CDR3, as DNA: TGTGCCATCAGGAACTATGGACAGGGAAACACTGAAGCTTTCTTT. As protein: CAIRNYGQGNTEAFF.

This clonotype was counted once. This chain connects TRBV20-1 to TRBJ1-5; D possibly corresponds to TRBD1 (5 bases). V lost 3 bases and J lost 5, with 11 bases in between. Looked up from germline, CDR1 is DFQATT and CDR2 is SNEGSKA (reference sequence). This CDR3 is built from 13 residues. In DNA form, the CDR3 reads TGCAGTGCTAGCCGGGACGGGGATCAGCCCCAGCATTTT. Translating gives CSASRDGDQPQHF.

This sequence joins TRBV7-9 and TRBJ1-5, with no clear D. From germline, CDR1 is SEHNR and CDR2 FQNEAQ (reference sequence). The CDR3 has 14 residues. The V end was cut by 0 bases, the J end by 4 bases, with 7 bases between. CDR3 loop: CASSLAGLNQPQHF. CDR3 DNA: TGTGCCAGCAGCTTAGCGGGCCTAAATCAGCCCCAGCATTTT.

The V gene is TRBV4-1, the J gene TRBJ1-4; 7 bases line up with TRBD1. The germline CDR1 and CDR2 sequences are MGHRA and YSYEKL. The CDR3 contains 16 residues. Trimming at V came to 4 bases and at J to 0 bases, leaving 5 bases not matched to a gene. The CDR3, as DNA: TGCGCCAGCAGCCCTAGGGACAGCTCAACTAATGAAAAACTGTTTTTT. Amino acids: CASSPRDSSTNEKLFF.

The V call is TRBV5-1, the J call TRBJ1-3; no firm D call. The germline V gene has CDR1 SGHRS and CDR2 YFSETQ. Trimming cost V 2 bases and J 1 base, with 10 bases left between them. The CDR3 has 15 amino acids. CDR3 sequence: CASSFGPESGNTIYF. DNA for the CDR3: TGCGCCAGCAGCTTCGGACCGGAATCTGGAAACACCATATATTTT.

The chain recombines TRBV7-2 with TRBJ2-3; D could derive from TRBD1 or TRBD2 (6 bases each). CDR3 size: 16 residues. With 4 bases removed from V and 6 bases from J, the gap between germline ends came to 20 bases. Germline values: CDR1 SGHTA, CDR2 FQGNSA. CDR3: CASSSLWGAPADTQYF. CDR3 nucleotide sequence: TGTGCCAGCAGCTCCCTATGGGGGGCGCCGGCGGATACGCAGTATTTT.

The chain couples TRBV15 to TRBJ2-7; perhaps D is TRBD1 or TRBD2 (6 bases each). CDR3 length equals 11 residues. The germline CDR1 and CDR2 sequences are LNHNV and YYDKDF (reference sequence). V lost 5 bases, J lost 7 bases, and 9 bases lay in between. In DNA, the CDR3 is TGTGCCACCAGCGGGGGGCAAGAGCAGTACTTC. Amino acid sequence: CATSGGQEQYF.

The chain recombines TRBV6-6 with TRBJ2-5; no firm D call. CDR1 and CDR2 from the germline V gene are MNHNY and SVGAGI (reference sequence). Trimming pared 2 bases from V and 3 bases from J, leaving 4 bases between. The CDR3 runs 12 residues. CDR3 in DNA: TGTGCCAGCAGTTACACTGAAGAGACCCAGTACTTC. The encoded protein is CASSYTEETQYF.

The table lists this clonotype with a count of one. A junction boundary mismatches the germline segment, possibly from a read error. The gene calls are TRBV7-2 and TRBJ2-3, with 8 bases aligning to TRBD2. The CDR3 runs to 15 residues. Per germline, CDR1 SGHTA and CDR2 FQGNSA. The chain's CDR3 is CASSLAGLVTDTQYF. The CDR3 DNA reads TGTGCCAGCAGCCTAGCGGGCCTAGTCACAGATACGCAGTATTTT.

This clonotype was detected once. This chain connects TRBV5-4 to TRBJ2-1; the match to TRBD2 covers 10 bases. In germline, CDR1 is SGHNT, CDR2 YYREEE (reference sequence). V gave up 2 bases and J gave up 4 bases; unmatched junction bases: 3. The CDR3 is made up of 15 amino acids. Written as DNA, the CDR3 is TGTGCCAGCAGCTTTCTAGCGGGAGTTTACAATGAGCAGTTCTTC. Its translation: CASSFLAGVYNEQFF. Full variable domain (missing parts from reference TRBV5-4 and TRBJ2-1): ETGVTQSPTHLIKTRGQQVTLRCSSQSGHNTVSWYQQALGQGPQFIFQYYREEENGRGNFPPRFSGLQFPNYSSELNVNALELDDSALYLCASSFLAGVYNEQFFGPGTRLTVL.

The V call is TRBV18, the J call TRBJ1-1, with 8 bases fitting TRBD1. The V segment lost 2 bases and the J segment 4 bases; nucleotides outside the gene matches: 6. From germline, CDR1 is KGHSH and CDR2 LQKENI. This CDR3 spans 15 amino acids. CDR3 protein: CASSPIGQGGTEAFF. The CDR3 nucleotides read TGTGCCAGCTCACCAATCGGACAGGGTGGCACTGAAGCTTTCTTT.

CDR3 region: CASSWTSGSGEQFF. As DNA, the CDR3 is TGTGCCAGCAGCTGGACTAGCGGGAGTGGTGAGCAGTTCTTC. This chain uses TRBV2 with TRBJ2-1, with TRBD2 matching 13 bases. This CDR3 contains 14 residues. V lost 6 bases to trimming and J lost 9 bases; unmatched junction nucleotides: 5. Germline values: CDR1 SNHLY, CDR2 FYNNEI.

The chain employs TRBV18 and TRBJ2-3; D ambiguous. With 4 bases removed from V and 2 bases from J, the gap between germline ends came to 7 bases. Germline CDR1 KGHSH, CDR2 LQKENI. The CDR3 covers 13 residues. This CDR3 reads CASSLGITDTQYF. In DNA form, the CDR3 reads TGTGCCAGCTCACTTGGGATCACAGATACGCAGTATTTT.

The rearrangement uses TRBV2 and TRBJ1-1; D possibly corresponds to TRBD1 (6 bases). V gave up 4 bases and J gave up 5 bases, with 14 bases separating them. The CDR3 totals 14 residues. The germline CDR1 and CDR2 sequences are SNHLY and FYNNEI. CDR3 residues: CASSVGGGRTEAFF. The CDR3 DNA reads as TGTGCCAGCAGTGTGGGAGGGGGTCGGACTGAAGCTTTCTTT.

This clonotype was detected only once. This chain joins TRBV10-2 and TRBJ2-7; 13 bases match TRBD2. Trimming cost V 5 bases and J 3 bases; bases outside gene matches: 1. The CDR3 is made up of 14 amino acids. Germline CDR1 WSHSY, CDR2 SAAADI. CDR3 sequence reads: CASSRTSGGYEQYF. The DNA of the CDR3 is TGCGCCAGCAGTCGGACTAGCGGGGGCTACGAGCAGTACTTC.

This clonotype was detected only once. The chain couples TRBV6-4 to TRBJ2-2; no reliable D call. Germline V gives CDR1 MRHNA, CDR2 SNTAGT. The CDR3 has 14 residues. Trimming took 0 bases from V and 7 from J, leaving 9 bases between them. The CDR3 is CASSDSKRSGELFF. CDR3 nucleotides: TGTGCCAGCAGTGACTCGAAACGGAGCGGGGAGCTGTTTTTT.

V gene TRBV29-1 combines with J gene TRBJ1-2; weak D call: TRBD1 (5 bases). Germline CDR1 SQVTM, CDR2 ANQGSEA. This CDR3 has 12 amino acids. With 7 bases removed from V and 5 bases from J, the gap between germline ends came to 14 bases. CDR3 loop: CSATGTFYGYTF. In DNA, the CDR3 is TGCAGCGCGACCGGGACTTTTTATGGCTACACCTTC.

The CDR3 DNA reads TGTGCCAGCAGTGACGGGACTAGCGGGACCTACAATGAGCAGTTCTTC. It specifies CASSDGTSGTYNEQFF. The chain employs TRBV25-1 and TRBJ2-1; TRBD2 matches 13 bases. The CDR3 consists of 16 residues. V shed 3 bases, J shed 2 bases, and the junction held 1 base outside the gene matches. Per germline, CDR1 MGHDK and CDR2 SYGVNS.

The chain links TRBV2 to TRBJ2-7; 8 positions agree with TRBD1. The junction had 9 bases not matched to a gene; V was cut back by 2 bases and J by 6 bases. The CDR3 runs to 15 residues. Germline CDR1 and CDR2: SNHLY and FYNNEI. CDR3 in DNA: TGTGCCAGCAGTGAAATAGTCAGGGGGCGAAGCGAGCAGTACTTC. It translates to CASSEIVRGRSEQYF.